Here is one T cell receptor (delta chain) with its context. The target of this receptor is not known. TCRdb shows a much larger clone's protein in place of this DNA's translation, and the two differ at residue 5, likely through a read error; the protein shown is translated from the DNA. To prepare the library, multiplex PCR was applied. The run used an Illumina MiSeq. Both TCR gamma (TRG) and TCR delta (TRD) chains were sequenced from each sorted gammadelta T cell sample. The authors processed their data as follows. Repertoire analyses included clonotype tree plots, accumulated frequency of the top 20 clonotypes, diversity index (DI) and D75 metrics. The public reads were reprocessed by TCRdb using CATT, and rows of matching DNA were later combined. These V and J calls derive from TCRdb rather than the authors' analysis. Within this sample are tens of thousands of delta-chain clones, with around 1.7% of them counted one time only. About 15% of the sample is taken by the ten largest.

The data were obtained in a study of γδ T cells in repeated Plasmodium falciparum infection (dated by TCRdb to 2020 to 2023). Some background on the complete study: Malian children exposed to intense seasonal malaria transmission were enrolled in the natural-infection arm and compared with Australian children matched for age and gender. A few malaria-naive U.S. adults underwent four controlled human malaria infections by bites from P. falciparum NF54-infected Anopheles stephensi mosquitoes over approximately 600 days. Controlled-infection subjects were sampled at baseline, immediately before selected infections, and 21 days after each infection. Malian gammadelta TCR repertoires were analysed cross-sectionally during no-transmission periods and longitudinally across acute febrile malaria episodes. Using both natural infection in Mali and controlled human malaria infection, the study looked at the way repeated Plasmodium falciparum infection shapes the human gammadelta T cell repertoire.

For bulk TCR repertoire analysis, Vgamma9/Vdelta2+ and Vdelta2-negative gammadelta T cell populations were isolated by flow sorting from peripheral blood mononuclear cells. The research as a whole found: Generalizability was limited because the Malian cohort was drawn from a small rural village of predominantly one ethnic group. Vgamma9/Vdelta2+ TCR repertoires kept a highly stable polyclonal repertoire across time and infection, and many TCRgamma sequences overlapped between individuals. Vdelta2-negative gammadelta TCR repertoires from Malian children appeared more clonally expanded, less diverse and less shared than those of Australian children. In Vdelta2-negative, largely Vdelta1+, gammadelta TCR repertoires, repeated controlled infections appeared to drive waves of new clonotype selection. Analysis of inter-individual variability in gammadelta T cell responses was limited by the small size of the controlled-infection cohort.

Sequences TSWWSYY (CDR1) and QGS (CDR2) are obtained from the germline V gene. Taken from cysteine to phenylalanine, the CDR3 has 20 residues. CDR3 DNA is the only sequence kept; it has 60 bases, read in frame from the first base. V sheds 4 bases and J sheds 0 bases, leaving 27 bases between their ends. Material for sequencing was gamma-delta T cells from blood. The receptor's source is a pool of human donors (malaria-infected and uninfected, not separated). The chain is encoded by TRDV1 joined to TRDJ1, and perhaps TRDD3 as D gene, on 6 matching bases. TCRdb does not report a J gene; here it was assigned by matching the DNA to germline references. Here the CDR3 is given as CALGGPKKWVWGPYTDKLIF. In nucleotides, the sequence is TGTGCTCTTGGGGGACCCAAAAAGTGGGTCTGGGGACCGTACACCGATAAACTCATCTTT.